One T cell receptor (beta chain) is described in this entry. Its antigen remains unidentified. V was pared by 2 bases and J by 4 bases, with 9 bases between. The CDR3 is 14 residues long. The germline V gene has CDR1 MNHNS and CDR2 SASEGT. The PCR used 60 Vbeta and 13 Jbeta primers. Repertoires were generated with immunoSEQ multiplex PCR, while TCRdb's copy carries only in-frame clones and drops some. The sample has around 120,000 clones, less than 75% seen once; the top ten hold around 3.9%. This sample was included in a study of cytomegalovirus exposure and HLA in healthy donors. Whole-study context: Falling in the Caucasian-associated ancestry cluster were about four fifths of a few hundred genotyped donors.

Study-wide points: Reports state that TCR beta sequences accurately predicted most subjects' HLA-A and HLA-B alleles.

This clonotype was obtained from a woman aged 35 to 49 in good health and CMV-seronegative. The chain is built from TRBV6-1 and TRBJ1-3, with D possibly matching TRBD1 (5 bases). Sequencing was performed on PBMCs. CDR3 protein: CASSEFTGGNTIYF. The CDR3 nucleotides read TGTGCCAGCAGTGAATTCACAGGCGGAAACACCATATATTTT.